This T cell receptor beta chain was identified in a study of identifying expanded T cells in peripheral blood. As regards this clone: Its specificity is unknown.

Sequencing was performed with immunoSEQ multiplex PCR; in TCRdb, only in-frame clones are kept and a portion is missing. The sample includes over 90,000 clones, approximately 89% seen only once; the top ten take 14%. This CDR3 is 13 amino acids long. V lost 6 bases, J lost 6 bases, and 6 bases stayed unmatched. CDR1 is SGHTA, CDR2 FQGNSA, per germline. Findings and limits, study-wide: Across healthy donors, higher total template counts meant significantly greater approximately two-week count variance.

Sequenced sample: blood. The receptor was derived from a person aged 18-70 years in good health. V and J are TRBV7-2 and TRBJ2-3; 7 nucleotides agree with TRBD1. In DNA form, the CDR3 reads TGTGCCAGCAGTCAAAACAGGGGCGATACGCAGTATTTT. Protein sequence: CASSQNRGDTQYF.